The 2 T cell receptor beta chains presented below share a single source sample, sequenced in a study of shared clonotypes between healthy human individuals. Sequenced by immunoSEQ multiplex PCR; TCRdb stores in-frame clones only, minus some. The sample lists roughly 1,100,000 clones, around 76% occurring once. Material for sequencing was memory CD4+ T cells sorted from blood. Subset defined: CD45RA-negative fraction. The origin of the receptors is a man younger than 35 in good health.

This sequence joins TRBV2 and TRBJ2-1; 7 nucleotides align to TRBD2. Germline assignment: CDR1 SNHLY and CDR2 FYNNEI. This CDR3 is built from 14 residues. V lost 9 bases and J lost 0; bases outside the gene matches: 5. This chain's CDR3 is CASGTTASYNEQFF. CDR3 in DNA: TGTGCCAGTGGGACTACCGCCTCCTACAATGAGCAGTTCTTC.

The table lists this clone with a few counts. In DNA form, the CDR3 reads TGTGCCAGCAGTGCCCGGAGCGGGGTCTACAATGAGCAGTTCTTC. This sequence encodes CASSARSGVYNEQFF. The chain uses TRBV6-1 and TRBJ2-1; TRBD2 matches 7 bases. V trimming: 4 bases; J trimming: 3 bases; junction bases outside the gene matches: 6. CDR1 is MNHNS, CDR2 SASEGT, per germline. The CDR3 spans 15 residues.